This is a list of T cell receptor beta chains from one sample in a study of tumor-infiltrating lymphocytes in primary liver carcinoma. TCRdb recomputed calls from the multiplex PCR reads with MiXCR, one row per CDR3 protein. The table has 300,000 to 350,000 distinct CDR3 sequences, around 50% seen once. The sample taken for sequencing was peripheral blood. The receptors shown here come from a woman in her twenties or thirties with primary liver carcinoma and hepatitis B virus infection. CDR3s include the opening cysteine and the closing phenylalanine or tryptophan. D genes are given only for firm matches. Only some rows state a clone size, as once, few, many or a class for expanded clones.

j_call d_call clone_size v_call cdr3_nt cdr3_aa
TRBJ1-4 NA NA TRBV7-9 TGTGCCAGCAGCTTAGGCCAACGAACAACTAATGAAAAACTGTTTTTT CASSLGQRTTNEKLFF
TRBJ2-5 NA many TRBV6-6 TGTGCCAGCAGTTCGATCTATAATCGCCAAGAGACCCAGTACTTC CASSSIYNRQETQYF
TRBJ2-1 TRBD2 many TRBV11-2 TGTGCCAGCAACCTAGCGGGAGGATACCCCTACAATGAGCAGTTCTTC CASNLAGGYPYNEQFF
TRBJ2-3 NA once TRBV12-3/TRBV12-4 TGTGCCAGCAATACCGCCCTTTCCTTTCAAACTCCAAATACGCAGTATTTT CASNTALSFQTPNTQYF
TRBJ2-2 TRBD2 many TRBV12-3/TRBV12-4 TGTGCCAGCAGGACTGGACTAGCCGGGGAGCTGTTTTTT CASRTGLAGELFF
TRBJ1-1 NA NA TRBV11-2 TGTGCCAGGAGCTTTTCATTTTATAGGGGGGGCACTGAAGCTTTCTTT CARSFSFYRGGTEAFF
TRBJ2-1 NA NA TRBV11-2 TGTGCCAGTAGCTTGAGTAATGAGCACTTCTTC CASSLSNEHFF
TRBJ2-7 TRBD2 few TRBV4-1 TGCGCCAGCAGCCCGACTAGCGGCCCTATTGCCTACGAGCAGTACTTC CASSPTSGPIAYEQYF
TRBJ2-1 NA many TRBV6-1 TGTGCCAGCCTGGCCCGAATAGCAGGGGAGCAGTTCTTC CASLARIAGEQFF
TRBJ2-5 NA many TRBV29-1 TGCAGCGTTGAAGGTTGGGGGCTGGAGACCCAGTACTTC CSVEGWGLETQYF
TRBJ1-2 NA NA TRBV12-5 TGTGCTAGTGGAGGACGGAGAATACCGAACTATGGCTACACCTTC CASGGRRIPNYGYTF
TRBJ1-5 NA few TRBV6-1 TGTGCCAGCAGTTTTCAGTCGCAGGGCCCCAACCAGCCCCAGCATTTT CASSFQSQGPNQPQHF
TRBJ2-1 NA NA TRBV28 TGTGCCAGTAGTCTCCGACGGGCTTGCGATGAGCAGTTCTTC CASSLRRACDEQFF
TRBJ2-1 TRBD2 NA TRBV5-1 TGCGCCAGCAGCTTGGATAGCGGGGATTACAATGAGCAGTTCTTC CASSLDSGDYNEQFF
TRBJ2-4 TRBD1 NA TRBV28 TGTGCCAGCCCAACAGGGGGTCGGGTAACCAAAAACATTCAGCACTTC CASPTGGRVTKNIQHF
TRBJ1-1 NA NA TRBV30 TGTGCCTGGACCGATTCCCTAGGGACTGAAGCTTTCTTT CAWTDSLGTEAFF
TRBJ2-2 TRBD2 NA TRBV12-3/TRBV12-4 TGTGCCAGCACTATTTTCTGGGAGGGGACCGGGGAGCTGTTTTTT CASTIFWEGTGELFF
TRBJ2-7 NA many TRBV6-6 TGTGCCAGCAGTTACTCAGCCCTCTACGAGCAGTACTTC CASSYSALYEQYF
TRBJ2-7 NA NA TRBV5-5 TGTGCCAGCAGCTTGAACAGGGACCCTTGGGTTGGGCAGTACTTC CASSLNRDPWVGQYF
TRBJ2-7 TRBD1 NA TRBV29-1 TGCAGGGTTGGGGAGACAGGGGGCTACGGGGAGCAGTACTTC CRVGETGGYGEQYF
TRBJ1-5 NA NA TRBV28 TGTGCCAGCAGTTTTTGGTCGGGGAGCAATCAGCCCCAGCATTTT CASSFWSGSNQPQHF
TRBJ2-5 NA many TRBV4-3 TGCGCCAGCAGCCAAGATCCGTCAGTTTACGAGACCCAGTACTTC CASSQDPSVYETQYF
TRBJ2-2 NA NA TRBV4-1 TGCGCCAGCAGCCTGACCAAGAAATGGATGTCGAACACTGGGGAGCTGTTTTTT CASSLTKKWMSNTGELFF
TRBJ2-1 NA NA TRBV14 TGTGCCAGCAGTCCCGGGACCCCCGGTGAGCAGTTCTTC CASSPGTPGEQFF
TRBJ2-5 NA many TRBV6-6 TGTGCCAATTCAGTTAGCGGTTCCCAAGAGACCCAGTACTTC CANSVSGSQETQYF
TRBJ1-6 NA NA TRBV6-1 TGTGCCAGCAGTAAGACAGATGGTCTGAATTCACCCCTCCACTTT CASSKTDGLNSPLHF
TRBJ1-2 TRBD1 NA TRBV12-3/TRBV12-4 TGTGCCAGCAGTTCCTGGATAGGGGGCGCCGGTGGCTACACCTTC CASSSWIGGAGGYTF
TRBJ1-2 TRBD1 many TRBV6-5 TGTGCCAGCAGTTACTTGGTGGACAGGGGAGGCTATGGCTACACCTTC CASSYLVDRGGYGYTF
TRBJ2-3 NA once TRBV5-6 TGTGCCAGCAGCTTTCTATCGGCCACAGATACGCAGTATTTT CASSFLSATDTQYF
TRBJ2-7 TRBD1 many TRBV6-5 TGTGCCAGCAGTGGACAGGGTCGTTCCCGGTACGAGCAGTACTTC CASSGQGRSRYEQYF
TRBJ2-1 NA NA TRBV7-3 TGTGCCAGCAGCTTAATAGGGGGTGGTGAGCAGTTCTTC CASSLIGGGEQFF
TRBJ1-2 NA few TRBV5-5 TGTGCCAGCAGTTCCGAAGCAGGGATTGATGGCTACACCTTC CASSSEAGIDGYTF
TRBJ2-2 TRBD2 NA TRBV6-2/TRBV6-3 TGTGCCAGCAGTGGACTAGCGAGTAACACCGGGGAGCTGTTTTTT CASSGLASNTGELFF
TRBJ2-1 NA NA TRBV11-2 TGTGCCAACAGCTCTCAAGGGAGCTCCTACAAGGAGCAGTTCTTC CANSSQGSSYKEQFF
TRBJ1-5 NA few TRBV12-3/TRBV12-4 TGTGCCAGCAGTCCGGCGGGGAGCAATCAGCCCCGGCATTTT CASSPAGSNQPRHF
TRBJ2-7 TRBD2 NA TRBV10-3 TGTGCCCTACGCGGGGAGGGAAGCTCCTACGAGCAGTACTTC CALRGEGSSYEQYF
TRBJ2-7 TRBD1 few TRBV5-1 TGCGCCAGCAGCACGGGACAGGGGGGCGAGCAGTACTTC CASSTGQGGEQYF
TRBJ2-7 NA few TRBV7-9 TGTGCCAGCAGCCCCTGGACAGCGATCTCCTACGAGCAGTACTTC CASSPWTAISYEQYF
TRBJ2-7 TRBD2 NA TRBV6-6 TGTGCCAGCAGTCCTGTGGGGGCGGGAGGGACCTACGAGCAGTACTTC CASSPVGAGGTYEQYF